This T cell receptor (beta chain) was retrieved from a study of identical twins. After removal of 1 base from V and 6 bases from J, the junction contained 2 bases not matched to a gene. Germline assignment: CDR1 SGHTA and CDR2 FQGNSA. The CDR3 length is 15 residues. This clonotype occurred many times. Via MiXCR, TCRdb re-called the 5' RACE reads, giving one row per CDR3 protein. The sample yields a few hundred thousand distinct CDR3 sequences, roughly 13% seen once. Separately, the same data were catalogued under a study of yellow fever vaccine responses in identical twins.

This rearrangement joins TRBV7-2 to TRBJ1-5; TRBD1 aligns across 11 bases. The sample comprised memory (CD45RO+) T cells sorted from blood. This receptor was identified in a woman under 30 in good health. CDR3 in DNA: TGTGCCAGCAGCTTAGGGACAGGGGGCGGTCAGCCCCAGCATTTT. Encoded protein: CASSLGTGGGQPQHF.